This TCR beta chain was obtained from a study of T cells in Graves' hyperthyroidism and ophthalmopathy (dated 2019 in TCRdb). Some background on the complete study: Peripheral blood was sampled at the time of initial diagnosis, prior to any treatment. According to the paper, TCR Vbeta CDR3 sequencing was carried out on around 140 peripheral blood samples, which came from over 40 ophthalmopathy, some 73 hyperthyroidism and roughly 17 progressor patients. The roughly 99 discovery patients were divided at random into training and test sets in a 7:3 ratio. To identify distinguishing TCR V-J signatures, a discovery cohort of 95 to 100 patients was used, comprising under 45 with Graves' ophthalmopathy and 57 with stable Graves' hyperthyroidism. Following sampling, methimazole starting at 30 mg daily was given to hyperthyroidism patients, and high-dose intravenous methylprednisolone was given to ophthalmopathy patients. The study also compared thyroid tissue and blood T-cell repertoires from 5 to 7 Graves' hyperthyroidism patients. Whether ophthalmopathy could be predicted prospectively was tested in an independent validation cohort made up of 18 to 20 hyperthyroidism patients plus 17 patients who later progressed to ophthalmopathy.

The full study reports these points: In validation, the model predicted progression to ophthalmopathy a median of roughly six months before onset, with about 70% sensitivity and about 72% specificity. A 13 V-J signature model separated ophthalmopathy from stable hyperthyroidism, with about 90% sensitivity and just under 84% specificity in cross-validation and 80%/75% in testing. Sample size was not statistically predetermined, and investigators were not blinded to group allocation. Most expanded thyroid clonotypes (frequency above 0.001) were also found in blood, which suggests that blood repertoires may mirror thyroid immune responses.

Ophthalmopathy patients had moderately to severely active disease, with a Clinical Activity Score of 3 or more, a NOSPECS grade of 4 or more, and a disease duration of less than 3 months. Exclusion was applied to patients with uncontrolled infections, other autoimmune diseases, pregnancy or lactation. Diagnoses relied on clinical symptoms, serum thyroxine and TRAb, thyroid ultrasound and orbital computed tomography. Ficoll-Paque density gradient centrifugation was used to isolate PBMCs from around 10 ml of fresh peripheral blood. Total RNA was extracted with Trizol reagent, and quality was checked on an Agilent 2100 Bioanalyzer. Comments on this clonotype: Its cognate antigen has yet to be identified. No base quality values were provided; no much bigger clone lies one nucleotide off.

From the cysteine through the phenylalanine, the CDR3 covers 16 amino acids. The read is trimmed to its CDR3 DNA, 48 bases read in frame from base 1. Looking up the germline V gene yields CDR1 MGHDK and CDR2 SYGVNS. V drops 3 bases and J drops 7 bases, leaving 19 bases in between. The TCR beta CDR3 regions were amplified from RNA transcripts. The first round of RT-PCR for the TCR CDR3 was performed with the HTBI primer set and the Qiagen OneStep RT-PCR kit. A second multiplex PCR round built the libraries, followed by size selection and purification. Libraries were sequenced paired-end with 100 bp reads on an Illumina HiSeq2000. Per the original workflow: SOAPnuke was used to process the raw data, removing reads that contained adapters or uncalled bases, had a mean Phred below 15, or lacked an exact match to the constant primer or identifier. High-quality paired reads were merged with COPE v1.2.5, and unique nucleotide sequences were defined as clonotypes. MiTCR v1.1 was used to align clonotypes to the IMGT TRBV, TRBD and TRBJ reference segments. Only V-J combinations with frequency above 0.0001, covering approximately 99% of repertoires, were analysed. A TCS score was defined as the ratio of F50 (clonal expansion) to E x V (chaos), with BLOSUM62-based TCRdist applied between CDR3 peptides within each V-J. Welch's t-statistics and random forest reduced fewer than 600 V-J features to some 14, which were used in a naive Bayes classifier (R e1071). TCRdb ran its own pipeline on the public reads, namely fastp trimming at Q25 and MiXCR clone calling, and kept in-frame beta chains. Every CDR3 protein is listed once, alongside the most common genes and DNA of its rows. TCRdb's processing, not the authors' own work, is the source of the V and J calls. This sample is represented by about 480,000 distinct CDR3 sequences; roughly 23% of them were singletons. In total, the top ten clones hold roughly 49% of the sample.

This chain is built from TRBV25-1 and TRBJ2-1, with TRBD1 perhaps the D gene, on 5 matching bases. The sequence derives from a woman aged 65 to 85 with Graves' ophthalmopathy. The sequencing input was blood. The CDR3 here reads CASSDEVGIGVNEQFF. In nucleotide form, the sequence is TGTGCCAGCAGTGACGAGGTTGGGATAGGGGTTAATGAGCAGTTCTTC.